The 7 T cell receptor beta chains in this list originate from one sample, sequenced in a study of T-cell reconstitution after alpha-beta-depleted transplantation in children listed by TCRdb under 2016. Libraries were prepared through PCR. Instrument on record: Illumina HiSeq 2500. To normalize quantification of the TCRbeta repertoire, the TCR libraries were built with molecular barcoding that relied on unique molecular identifiers. The raw public reads went through TCRdb reprocessing: fastp at Q25, MiXCR clone calling, in-frame beta chains kept. Every distinct CDR3 protein forms one entry, paired with its most common genes and DNA. The sample table records hundreds of thousands of distinct CDR3 sequences; 6.5% to 9% of these occur just once. The ten largest make up approximately 9.6% of the sample. No cognate antigen is known for these TCRs. In the paper's terms, the treatment or condition label means: allogeneic hematopoietic cell transplantation with graft depleted of TCRalphabeta T cells and CD19 B cells.

Broad study findings and their caveats: Hyperexpanded clone frequencies declined over subsequent months; after one year, T-cell counts and TCRbeta diversity were mostly attributed to newly produced T cells.

Specimen: peripheral blood, collected 360 days after TCRalphabeta/CD19-depleted stem cell transplant. Receptor source: a female patient between 2 and 15 years old who had a stem cell transplant for Fanconi anemia, so the T cells may come from the graft donor.

There are many counts of this clonotype. This chain joins TRBV6-5 and TRBJ1-5, with D tentatively TRBD1 (5 bases). The CDR3 spans 16 residues. V lost 2 bases, J lost 5 bases, and 16 bases lay in between. Germline V gives CDR1 MNHEY, CDR2 SVGAGI. The CDR3 loop reads CASSYGTYRPYQPQHF. DNA of the CDR3: TGTGCCAGCAGTTACGGGACCTATCGACCATATCAGCCCCAGCATTTT.

This rearrangement joins TRBV12-3 or TRBV12-4 to TRBJ1-4; D might be TRBD1 (5 bases). Trimming took 2 bases from V and 8 from J, leaving 12 bases between them. The CDR3 has 14 residues. The CDR3 nucleotides read TGTGCCAGCAGTTTATCTAGGGAGGGGGAAAAACTGTTTTTT. It codes for CASSLSREGEKLFF.

The chain uses TRBV6-4 and TRBJ2-7, with unresolved D. The V and J ends lost 2 bases and 4 bases respectively, with 15 bases between them. CDR1 is MRHNA and CDR2 is SNTAGT in the germline V gene. CDR3 size: 15 residues. CDR3 DNA: TGTGCCAGCAGTGACCTGATAATGGACGTATACGAGCAGTACTTC. Translated, it gives CASSDLIMDVYEQYF.

This clonotype was seen many times. V usage is TRBV2 and J usage is TRBJ1-3; D is unresolved. The V end was cut by 6 bases, the J end by 5 bases, with 2 bases between. Germline CDR1 and CDR2: SNHLY and FYNNEI. There are 10 residues in the CDR3. Here the CDR3 reads CASRRNTIYF. Written as DNA, the CDR3 is TGTGCCAGCAGGAGAAACACCATATATTTT.

This clonotype occurred many times. This chain joins TRBV7-6 and TRBJ2-3; tentative D call: TRBD2 (5 bases). CDR3 length: 13 amino acids. V was shortened by 3 bases and J by 2 bases, with 6 bases between the two germline ends. Germline V gene lookup returns CDR1 SGHVS and CDR2 FNYEAQ. The CDR3 bases are TGTGCCAGCAGCTTCGGACTCACAGATACGCAGTATTTT. Translated: CASSFGLTDTQYF.

The chain links TRBV4-2 to TRBJ2-1; D is undetermined. Trimming shortened V by 0 bases and J by 12 bases, and 15 bases separated the two germline ends. The CDR3 totals 14 residues. Germline V gene data show CDR1 as LGHNA and CDR2 as YNFKEQ. CDR3 residues: CASSQDWVPWGQFF. The DNA of the CDR3 is TGTGCCAGCAGCCAAGATTGGGTTCCCTGGGGGCAGTTCTTC.

The chain carries TRBV6-5 and TRBJ2-2; 9 bases line up with TRBD1. The V segment lost 5 bases and the J segment 7 bases; nucleotides outside the gene matches: 5. The CDR3 has 14 residues. CDR1 is MNHEY, CDR2 SVGAGI, per germline. The CDR3 DNA is TGTGCCAGCAGTAACAGGGGGCGAAGCGGGGAGCTGTTTTTT. Its protein product is CASSNRGRSGELFF.